This T cell receptor (beta chain) was recorded in a study of blood T cell repertoires in COVID-19. Study background: T cells, B-cell-depleted T cells, or PBMCs provided the cDNA or gDNA that served as material.

In its sample, this clone was seen once. The V and J ends lost 6 bases and 5 bases respectively, with 14 bases between them. The CDR3 runs 14 residues. CDR1 is SNHLY and CDR2 is FYNNEI in the germline V gene. This table comes from immunoSEQ multiplex PCR, and its TCRdb copy is limited to in-frame clones, with some not included. This sample has roughly 150,000 clones; 80% to 90% occur once, and the top ten carry more than 9.5%. This rearrangement joins TRBV2 to TRBJ1-5; the D is unclear. The TCR originated in a woman older than 75 with acute or convalescent COVID-19. The specimen was peripheral blood. CDR3 in amino acids: CASRSDGSDQPQHF. CDR3 DNA: TGTGCCAGCAGAAGCGACGGATCAGATCAGCCCCAGCATTTT.